This section outlines one T cell receptor beta chain sequence together with its context. These data come from a study of patients and donors after allogeneic stem cell transplantation. Per the germline V gene, CDR1 is SGHTA and CDR2 is FQGTGA. The CDR3 loop spans 14 amino acids. V was clipped by 4 bases and J by 8 bases, with 17 bases between them. Each CDR3 protein is one row after TCRdb ran MiXCR on the RT-PCR reads. The sample lists 800,000 to 1,000,000 distinct CDR3 sequences, about a sixth occurring once. The rearrangement uses TRBV7-3 and TRBJ1-2; D gene uncertain. The clonotype originates from a human donor who was either an allogeneic HSCT recipient or a stem cell or donor lymphocyte infusion donor (not recorded which). It is not recorded whose cells these are; they may come from a transplant donor. Sequencing used blood, either unsorted or a sorted T cell fraction (not recorded which). The CDR3 region is CASSSSTDKAGYTF. The CDR3 nucleotides are TGTGCCAGCAGCTCCTCTACTGACAAGGCCGGCTACACCTTC.